This T cell receptor (beta chain) was captured in a study of CXCR3-negative and CXCR3-positive naive CD8 T cells. General study findings and limits: Cryopreserved PBMCs had partly decreased CXCR3 expression; fresh PBMCs were used in most assays. Comparably high diversity marked both naive subsets, whereas memory CD8+ cells had much lower diversity. Both naive subsets, CXCR3-negative and CXCR3-positive, displayed similar TRBV-TRBJ usage, unlike memory cells. When CXCR3-positive naive cells were set against CXCR3-negative naive cells, the former had more hydrophobic TRB CDR3s.

Comments on this clonotype: Antigen specificity is unknown.

Germline V gene sequence: CDR1 SEHNR, CDR2 FQNEAQ (reference sequence). The CDR3 spans 17 residues. With UMI labels, 5' RACE was used to prepare the TRB cDNA libraries. TCRdb re-called the 5' RACE reads and shows each CDR3 protein once, DNA omitted. This table lists 150,000 or so distinct CDR3 sequences. The chain couples TRBV7-9 to TRBJ2-5; TCRdb proposes TRBD2, but this gene call is untestable without DNA. Sequenced material: naive CXCR3+ CD8+ T cells from blood. Subset in this sample: CD45RO-CCR7+CD27+CD95- naive CD8+ T cells expressing CXCR3 (TNR3+). The clonotype originates from a human donor in good health. Some clones in this sample may be carry-over from other donors' samples. The CDR3 loop is CASSLATPGANGETQYF.